This TCR beta chain comes out of a study of post-analysis software for immune sequencing data. Findings and limits, study-wide: About 5 TRBV segments occurring more often in patients than controls included TRBV5-6, TRBV5-1 and TRBV20-1.

V was clipped by 5 bases and J by 4 bases; unmatched bases: 6. Per the germline V gene, CDR1 is MDHEN and CDR2 is SYDVKM. The CDR3 spans 15 residues. With respect to this clonotype: The antigen is unknown.

Unique molecular identifiers were built into the TCR beta cDNA libraries. TCRdb recomputed calls from the PCR reads with MiXCR, one row per CDR3 protein. The sample has about 620,000 distinct CDR3 sequences, about 44% seen once. The V and J genes are TRBV28 and TRBJ2-4; 9 bases are a match to TRBD1. The TCR comes from a girl aged 10-17 years with multiple sclerosis. Material: blood. CDR3 in DNA: TGTGCCAGCAGTCCCCCGGGGACAGGGAAAAACATTCAGTACTTC. Residues: CASSPPGTGKNIQYF.